The 23 T cell receptor beta chains listed next were all sequenced from one sample in a study of CD8+CD57+ T cells in acquired aplastic anemia. Sequenced patients had shown CD8+CD57+ cell expansion by flow cytometry. Genomic DNA, serving as template, underwent TCR beta VDJ and CDR3 profiling. TCRdb reprocessed the reads with MiXCR, giving one entry per CDR3 protein. The sample includes about 200,000 distinct CDR3 sequences, roughly 50% of them seen just once. Sample: sorted CD4+, CD8+, or CD8+CD57+ T cells (not recorded which) from PBMCs. These receptors were taken from a human donor with aplastic anemia.

The V gene is TRBV9, the J gene TRBJ2-3; D is unclear. Germline V lookup: CDR1 SGDLS, CDR2 YYNGEE. The length of the CDR3 is 13 residues. The V end was cut by 3 bases, the J end by 0 bases, with 5 bases between. The DNA of the CDR3 is TGTGCCAGCAGCGCCCCGAGCACAGATACGCAGTATTTT. It specifies CASSAPSTDTQYF.

In the case of this clonotype: It may be a read error: a sequence one base away is much more abundant. The rearrangement uses TRBV3-1 and TRBJ1-1, with D hard to call. The CDR3 is 14 amino acids. Looked up from germline, CDR1 is LGHDT and CDR2 is YNNKEL (reference sequence). Trimming removed 2 bases at V and 4 bases at J, with 11 bases between. CDR3 coding DNA: TGTGCCAGCAGCCAAAGACGGGTTGGCACTGAAGCTTTCTTT. Its protein is CASSQRRVGTEAFF.

The rearrangement links TRBV20-1 to TRBJ1-6, with D possibly TRBD1 on 6 matching bases. There are 14 residues in the CDR3. Germline V gene data show CDR1 as DFQATT and CDR2 as SNEGSKA (reference sequence). Trimming cost V 0 bases and J 10 bases, with 13 bases left between them. The DNA for the CDR3 is TGCAGTGCTAGAGAAACAGGGATAGGCTCACCCCTCCACTTT. Its protein product is CSARETGIGSPLHF.

As regards this clonotype: This is likely a read error, given that the CDR3 carries no conserved phenylalanine or tryptophan at its end. The chain recombines TRBV7-2 with TRBJ1-1; tentatively, D is TRBD1 (5 bases). The CDR3 is made up of 15 amino acids. V lost 6 bases and J lost 1, with 15 bases in between. From germline, CDR1 is SGHTA and CDR2 FQGNSA. CDR3 in amino acids: CASRDIGTANTEAFS. DNA for the CDR3: TGTGCCAGCAGAGACATTGGGACGGCGAACACTGAAGCTTTCTCT.

A word on this clonotype: A much larger clone is a single base away; this may be a read error. V usage is TRBV5-8 and J usage is TRBJ2-2; 10 bases match TRBD1. The CDR3 length is 16 residues. Germline CDR1 and CDR2: SGHTS and YDEGEE. The CDR3: CASSPRTGGNTGELLF. CDR3 in DNA: TGTGCCAGCAGCCCACGGACAGGGGGTAACACCGGGGAGCTGCTTTTT.

This clonotype was seen a handful of times. V gene TRBV10-3 combines with J gene TRBJ2-7; possibly TRBD1 or TRBD2 for D (5 bases each). V lost 10 bases, J lost 3 bases, and 19 bases lay in between. Germline CDR1 ENHRY, CDR2 SYGVKD. There are 14 residues in the CDR3. The DNA for the CDR3 is TGTGCCACCCAAGGGCACGGGGCTGGCTACGAGCAGTACTTC. Translating gives CATQGHGAGYEQYF.

The chain carries TRBV11-2 and TRBJ1-1, with a possible D match to TRBD1 (5 bases). This CDR3 contains 15 residues. CDR1 and CDR2 from the germline V gene are SGHAT and FQNNGV. Between the trimmed V and J ends, which lost 5 bases and 3 bases, there was a span of 16 bases. The CDR3 here is CASSPGGGGDTEAFF. The CDR3 DNA reads TGTGCCAGCAGCCCCGGGGGGGGGGGGGACACTGAAGCTTTCTTT. Looking up the rest from reference TRBV11-2 and TRBJ1-1 gives the full variable domain: EAGVAQSPRYKIIEKRQSVAFWCNPISGHATLYWYQQILGQGPKLLIQFQNNGVVDDSQLPKDRFSAERLKGVDSTLKIQPAKLEDSAVYLCASSPGGGGDTEAFFGQGTRLTVV.

The chain's CDR3 is CASSEGALRQGNSGNTIYF. The CDR3 DNA sequence: TGCGCCAGCAGTGAGGGCGCCCTACGACAGGGCAACTCCGGAAACACCATATATTTT. The rearrangement joins TRBV10-1 to TRBJ1-3; TRBD1 agrees at 7 bases. The germline gives CDR1 WNHNN, CDR2 SYGVQD (reference sequence). CDR3 length equals 19 residues. The V gene end was trimmed by 2 bases and the J gene end by 4 bases; junction bases not matched to a gene: 17.

J is TRBJ2-2 and V is TRBV6-6; 8 nucleotides line up with TRBD1. The V and J ends lost 5 bases and 8 bases, in that order; junction bases with no gene match: 7. Germline loops: CDR1 MNHNY, CDR2 SVGAGI (reference sequence). This CDR3 has 14 residues. This chain's CDR3 is CASSGGRDRGELFF. The CDR3 nucleotides are TGTGCCAGCAGTGGGGGACGGGACAGGGGGGAGCTGTTTTTT.

In this sample, this clonotype turned up many times. The chain employs TRBV30 and TRBJ2-5; D is perhaps TRBD1 (6 bases). V gave up 2 bases and J gave up 5 bases, with 9 bases separating them. CDR1 GTSNPN and CDR2 SVGIG come from the germline V gene (reference sequence). This CDR3 is built from 12 residues. The CDR3 region has the DNA TGTGCCTGGAGTTCCCAGGGGGAGACCCAGTACTTC. Its translation: CAWSSQGETQYF.

The chain has TRBV7-2 and TRBJ2-7; TRBD2 aligns across 8 bases. The CDR3 contains 14 residues. J gave up 3 bases and V 5 bases, and 6 bases lay outside the gene matches. Germline values: CDR1 SGHTA, CDR2 FQGNSA. The CDR3 sequence: CASSGTGGGYEQYF. The CDR3 DNA reads TGTGCCAGCAGCGGAACCGGGGGGGGCTACGAGCAGTACTTC.

To note about this clonotype: The final CDR3 position lacks the conserved phenylalanine or tryptophan, pointing to a likely read error. The limits of the CDR3 on the DNA are not certain, so only TCRdb's listed CDR3 is given. V usage is TRBV20-1 and J usage is TRBJ2-1; TRBD1 is taken as the D call from the table, unchecked against the DNA. Germline V CDR1 and CDR2: DFQATT, SNEGSKA (reference sequence). The CDR3 is 13 amino acids in total, end residues counted. The CDR3 region is CSAPGQGYNEQLL.

The chain combines TRBV6-1 with TRBJ1-4, with D hard to call. The CDR3 is 13 residues long. V shed 8 bases and J shed 4 bases, with 11 bases lying between them. Germline V gives CDR1 MNHNS, CDR2 SASEGT. CDR3 bases: TGTGCCAGCGCGAACGGGGTTAATGAAAAACTGTTTTTT. Its protein is CASANGVNEKLFF.

The count of this clonotype is one. The chain couples TRBV2 to TRBJ1-2; D might be TRBD1 (6 bases). V lost 4 bases and J lost 5, with 8 bases in between. CDR3 length: 12 amino acids. Germline CDR1 SNHLY, CDR2 FYNNEI. CDR3 in DNA: TGTGCCAGCAGTGTCACAGGGTATGGCTACACCTTC. It codes for CASSVTGYGYTF.

This clonotype was recorded a few times. The rearrangement links TRBV5-1 to TRBJ2-2; D is perhaps TRBD1 (5 bases). Trimming stripped 4 bases from V and 2 bases from J, with 18 bases between. This CDR3 spans 17 amino acids. Germline CDR1 is SGHRS and CDR2 is YFSETQ. CDR3 nucleotides: TGCGCCAGCAGCCCTCAAGGGGCAGGGATTAACACCGGGGAGCTGTTTTTT. It specifies CASSPQGAGINTGELFF.

As concerns this clonotype: A much bigger clone sits one base away, suggesting this may be a read error. The V and J genes are TRBV25-1 and TRBJ2-2, with TRBD2 as a possible D gene (7 bases). This CDR3 comprises 14 residues. The germline V gene encodes CDR1 MGHDK and CDR2 SYGVNS. V dropped 6 bases and J dropped 0 bases, with 8 bases sitting between them. The CDR3 reads CASRGGPNTGELFF. CDR3 DNA sequence: TGTGCCAGCAGGGGGGGGCCGAACACCGGGGAGCTGTTTTTT.

This chain's CDR3 is CSVAPQGTGLYEQYF. In nucleotides, the CDR3 is TGCAGCGTTGCCCCTCAAGGGACAGGGCTTTACGAGCAGTACTTC. This chain links TRBV20-1 with TRBJ2-7; TRBD1 matches 9 bases. The CDR3 sequence is 15 residues long. Per germline, CDR1 DFQATT and CDR2 SNEGSKA (reference sequence).

Regarding this clonotype: A clone one base away is much larger, so this may be a read error. The chain couples TRBV20-1 to TRBJ1-1; possibly TRBD1 for D (5 bases). CDR1 and CDR2 (germline): DFQATT, SNEGSKA (reference sequence). This CDR3 contains 15 residues. The CDR3: CSSSRPRALDTGAFF. CDR3 DNA sequence: TGCAGTTCGAGTAGACCCAGAGCCCTGGACACTGGAGCTTTCTTT.

This clonotype was counted at least ten times. The chain joins TRBV2 to TRBJ2-5; 14 nucleotides line up with TRBD2. Unmatched junction bases numbered 7, after V lost 7 bases and J lost 9 bases. This CDR3 is 14 amino acids long. Germline-derived CDR1 and CDR2 are SNHLY and FYNNEI. The CDR3 DNA sequence: TGTGCCAGCACGACTAGCGGGGGGGAGGGGGCCCAGTACTTC. As protein: CASTTSGGEGAQYF.

The J gene is TRBJ1-6, the V gene TRBV19; D unresolved. CDR3 size: 14 residues. The V end lost 2 bases, the J end lost 7 bases, and 9 bases lay between the germline ends. CDR1 and CDR2 (germline): LNHDA, SQIVND (reference sequence). The CDR3 DNA is TGTGCCAGTAGTATACGGACTGGAAATTCACCCCTCCACTTT. It specifies CASSIRTGNSPLHF.

The chain combines TRBV19 with TRBJ1-6; 9 bases line up with TRBD1. Germline CDR1 and CDR2: LNHDA and SQIVND (reference sequence). The CDR3 length is 17 residues. The junction had 11 bases not matched to a gene; V was cut back by 3 bases and J by 8 bases. The CDR3 bases are TGTGCCAGTAGTATTTATCCGGGACAGGGTAAGGATTCACCCCTCCACTTT. It yields the protein CASSIYPGQGKDSPLHF.

CDR3 protein: CASTDRQGAGTEAFF. The CDR3 nucleotides read TGTGCCAGCACCGACCGACAGGGGGCAGGCACTGAAGCTTTCTTT. V usage is TRBV6-2 or TRBV6-3 and J usage is TRBJ1-1; TRBD1 agrees at 10 bases. With V trimmed by 7 bases and J by 4 bases, 9 bases remained unmatched. There are 15 residues in the CDR3. From germline, CDR1 is MNHEY and CDR2 SVGEGT.

This chain uses TRBV19 with TRBJ2-7, with 11 bases aligning to TRBD2. CDR1 LNHDA and CDR2 SQIVND come from the germline V gene (reference sequence). The CDR3 sequence is 15 residues long. V lost 1 base to trimming and J lost 3 bases; unmatched junction nucleotides: 2. The CDR3 DNA reads TGTGCCAGTAGTATAGGAGGGACTAGCGGCTACGAGCAGTACTTC. Its translation: CASSIGGTSGYEQYF.